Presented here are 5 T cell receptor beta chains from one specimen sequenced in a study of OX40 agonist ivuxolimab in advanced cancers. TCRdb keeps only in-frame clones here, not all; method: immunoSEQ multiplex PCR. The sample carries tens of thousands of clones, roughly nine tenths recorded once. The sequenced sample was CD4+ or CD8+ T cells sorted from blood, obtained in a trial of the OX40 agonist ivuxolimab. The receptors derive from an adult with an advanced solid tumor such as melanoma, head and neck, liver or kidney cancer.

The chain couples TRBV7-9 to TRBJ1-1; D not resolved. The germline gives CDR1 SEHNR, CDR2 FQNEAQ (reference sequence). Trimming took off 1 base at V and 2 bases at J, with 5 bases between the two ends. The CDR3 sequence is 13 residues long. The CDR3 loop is CASSLEGNTEAFF. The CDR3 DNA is TGTGCCAGCAGCTTAGAAGGAAACACTGAAGCTTTCTTT.

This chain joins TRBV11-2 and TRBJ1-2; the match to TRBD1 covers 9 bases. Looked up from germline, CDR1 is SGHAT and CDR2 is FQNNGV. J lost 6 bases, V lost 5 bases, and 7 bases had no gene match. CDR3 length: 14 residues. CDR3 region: CASSLNRGQDGYTF. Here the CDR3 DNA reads TGTGCCAGCAGCCTTAACAGGGGGCAAGATGGCTACACCTTC.

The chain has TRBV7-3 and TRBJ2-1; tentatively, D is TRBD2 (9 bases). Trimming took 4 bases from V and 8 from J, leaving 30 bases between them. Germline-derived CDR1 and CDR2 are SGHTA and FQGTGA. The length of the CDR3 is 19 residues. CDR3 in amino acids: CASSSRNTGGLAPGDEQFF. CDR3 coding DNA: TGTGCCAGCAGCTCCCGAAACACAGGGGGACTAGCTCCAGGGGATGAGCAGTTCTTC. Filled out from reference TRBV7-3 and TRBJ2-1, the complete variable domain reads GAGVSQTPSNKVTEKGKYVELRCDPISGHTALYWYRQSLGQGPEFLIYFQGTGAADDSGLPNDRFFAVRPEGSVSTLKIQRTERGDSAVYLCASSSRNTGGLAPGDEQFFGPGTRLTVL.

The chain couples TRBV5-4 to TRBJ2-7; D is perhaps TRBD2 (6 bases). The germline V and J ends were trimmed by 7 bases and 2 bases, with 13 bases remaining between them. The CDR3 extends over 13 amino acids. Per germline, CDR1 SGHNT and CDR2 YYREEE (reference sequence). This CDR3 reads CASQGTGTYEQYF. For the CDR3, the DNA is TGTGCCAGCCAAGGGACTGGCACCTACGAGCAGTACTTC. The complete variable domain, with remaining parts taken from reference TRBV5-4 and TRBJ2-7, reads ETGVTQSPTHLIKTRGQQVTLRCSSQSGHNTVSWYQQALGQGPQFIFQYYREEENGRGNFPPRFSGLQFPNYSSELNVNALELDDSALYLCASQGTGTYEQYFGPGTRLTVT.

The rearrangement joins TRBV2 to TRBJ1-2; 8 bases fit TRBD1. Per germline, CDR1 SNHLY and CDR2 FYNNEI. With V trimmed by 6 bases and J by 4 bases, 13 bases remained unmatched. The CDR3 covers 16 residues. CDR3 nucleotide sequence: TGTGCCAGCAGACCCAGAACGACAGGGGCAGGCTATGGCTACACCTTC. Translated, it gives CASRPRTTGAGYGYTF. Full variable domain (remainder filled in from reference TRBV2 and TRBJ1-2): EPEVTQTPSHQVTQMGQEVILRCVPISNHLYFYWYRQILGQKVEFLVSFYNNEISEKSEIFDDQFSVERPDGSNFTLKIRSTKLEDSAMYFCASRPRTTGAGYGYTFGSGTRLTVV.